A single sample gave rise to the 23 T cell receptor beta chains below, sequenced in a study of vaccination effects on CD4 cells after COVID-19. Method: immunoSEQ multiplex PCR; TCRdb's copy keeps in-frame clones and lacks some. The table shows 50,000 or so clones, with around 63% occurring only once. These receptors' targets are unknown. With more than nine days of culture completed, CD4+ T cells were isolated. This sample comprised CD4+ T cells from PBMCs cultured without peptide, obtained before COVID-19 vaccination. Receptors originate from a human donor who received a COVID-19 vaccine.

This clone was seen more than once but under ten times. V gene TRBV28 combines with J gene TRBJ2-1; D not certain. Trimming left V 5 bases short and J 2 bases short, with 13 bases between. This CDR3 has 15 residues. CDR1 and CDR2 from the germline V gene are MDHEN and SYDVKM. For the CDR3, the DNA is TGTGCCAGCAGTGCCCGGCCCAGGACCTACAATGAGCAGTTCTTC. It codes for CASSARPRTYNEQFF. Based on the CDR3 plus reference TRBV28 and TRBJ2-1, the full variable domain is DVKVTQSSRYLVKRTGEKVFLECVQDMDHENMFWYRQDPGLGLRLIYFSYDVKMKEKGDIPEGYSVSREKKERFSLILESASTNQTSMYLCASSARPRTYNEQFFGPGTRLTVL.

The chain employs TRBV10-3 and TRBJ1-2; TRBD1 agrees at 8 bases. The V gene's germline CDR1 is ENHRY and CDR2 SYGVKD. Trimming took 0 bases from V and 7 from J; bases not matched to a gene: 7. The length of the CDR3 is 15 residues. CDR3 residues: CAISESRTGSGGYTF. The CDR3 bases are TGTGCCATCAGTGAGTCTAGGACAGGGTCGGGTGGCTACACCTTC.

V and J are TRBV7-9 and TRBJ2-3, with unresolved D. The CDR3 runs to 13 residues. CDR1 is SEHNR, CDR2 FQNEAQ, per germline (reference sequence). Trimming pared 2 bases from V and 1 base from J, leaving 4 bases between. The CDR3 loop is CASSLQGTDTQYF. The CDR3 DNA reads TGTGCCAGCAGCTTACAGGGCACAGATACGCAGTATTTT.

This clone was observed a handful of times. Relative to the germline gene, one junction end is altered; a read error may explain this. This sequence joins TRBV30 and TRBJ2-7; 11 bases align to TRBD1. The V gene's germline CDR1 is GTSNPN and CDR2 SVGIG (reference sequence). The CDR3 sequence is 15 residues long. The CDR3 here is CAWNPKGQGVWVLQF. CDR3 coding DNA: TGTGCCTGGAACCCGAAGGGACAGGGGGTGTGGGTGCTCCAATTC.

The CDR3 DNA is TGTGCCAGCAGTTTTATTAATGAAAAACTGTTTTTT. This encodes CASSFINEKLFF. This chain links TRBV27 with TRBJ1-4; D unresolved. V was clipped by 3 bases and J by 4 bases, with 3 bases between them. Germline V gene data show CDR1 as MNHEY and CDR2 as SMNVEV (reference sequence). The CDR3 consists of 12 residues.

This chain connects TRBV5-5 to TRBJ2-3; D perhaps matches TRBD1 (5 bases). The germline V gene has CDR1 SGHKS and CDR2 YYEKEE (reference sequence). V was trimmed by 4 bases and J by 1 base, leaving 7 bases between them. The CDR3 runs 13 residues. The CDR3 reads CASSRGGTDTQYF. The CDR3 DNA is TGTGCCAGCAGCAGGGGCGGCACAGATACGCAGTATTTT.

V gene TRBV4-2 combines with J gene TRBJ2-2, with TRBD2 identical over 9 bases. CDR3 length: 17 amino acids. Germline CDR1 and CDR2: LGHNA and YNFKEQ. With 0 bases clipped from V and 4 bases from J, the junction kept 6 bases outside the gene matches. CDR3 region: CASSQDYAGGVTGELFF. CDR3 bases: TGTGCCAGCAGCCAAGACTACGCGGGAGGGGTCACCGGGGAGCTGTTTTTT.

This clone was seen a single time. The chain uses TRBV10-3 and TRBJ2-5; tentative D call: TRBD1 (5 bases). The CDR3 runs to 13 residues. The germline gives CDR1 ENHRY, CDR2 SYGVKD. Deletions cut 11 bases from V and 2 bases from J, with 15 bases between. The CDR3 loop is CAARPRDQETQYF. CDR3 nucleotides: TGTGCCGCCCGCCCCAGGGATCAAGAGACCCAGTACTTC.

V gene TRBV9 combines with J gene TRBJ2-2; D is uncertain. From germline, CDR1 is SGDLS and CDR2 YYNGEE. Trimming removed 1 base at V and 3 bases at J, with 7 bases between. This CDR3 comprises 14 residues. Here the CDR3 DNA reads TGTGCCAGCAGCGTAATGGGGTACACCGGGGAGCTGTTTTTT. It specifies CASSVMGYTGELFF.

V is TRBV7-8 and J is TRBJ2-7; 8 bases are shared with TRBD1. The V gene end was trimmed by 5 bases and the J gene end by 6 bases; junction bases not matched to a gene: 15. Germline V CDR1 and CDR2: SGHVS, FQNEAQ. The CDR3 consists of 16 residues. CDR3 DNA sequence: TGTGCCAGCAGCCCGACAGGGGCCCACCCCCGAGGCGAGCAGTACTTC. It translates to CASSPTGAHPRGEQYF. Complete variable domain (other parts from reference TRBV7-8 and TRBJ2-7): GAGVSQSPRYKVAKRGQDVALRCDPISGHVSLFWYQQALGQGPEFLTYFQNEAQLDKSGLPSDRFFAERPEGSVSTLKIQRTQQEDSAVYLCASSPTGAHPRGEQYFGPGTRLTVT.

V usage is TRBV27 and J usage is TRBJ1-4; TRBD1 aligns across 8 bases. CDR1 is MNHEY, CDR2 SMNVEV, per germline (reference sequence). Trimming took 5 bases from V and 13 from J; bases not matched to a gene: 6. The CDR3 sequence is 12 residues long. This CDR3 reads CASSPQGGGLFF. As DNA, the CDR3 is TGTGCCAGCAGTCCACAGGGGGGCGGACTGTTTTTT.

The chain uses TRBV6-2 or TRBV6-3 and TRBJ2-1; 7 nucleotides align to TRBD2. CDR1 is MNHEY, CDR2 SVGEGT, per germline. The CDR3 loop spans 15 amino acids. With 0 bases clipped from V and 12 bases from J, the junction kept 11 bases outside the gene matches. The CDR3 spells CASSYSNFPGEGQFF. CDR3 DNA sequence: TGTGCCAGCAGTTACTCTAATTTCCCCGGGGAGGGGCAGTTCTTC.

The rearrangement links TRBV10-3 to TRBJ1-1; D possibly corresponds to TRBD1 (5 bases). Trimming removed 2 bases at V and 3 bases at J, with 13 bases between. The CDR3 is 15 amino acids. The germline V gene has CDR1 ENHRY and CDR2 SYGVKD. The CDR3: CAISEPNRGYTEAFF. CDR3 DNA sequence: TGTGCCATCAGTGAGCCGAACCGGGGCTACACTGAAGCTTTCTTT.

The chain carries TRBV19 and TRBJ1-4; TRBD1 matches 7 bases. V gave up 3 bases and J gave up 0 bases; unmatched junction bases: 1. CDR1 is LNHDA and CDR2 is SQIVND in the germline V gene (reference sequence). The CDR3 runs 15 residues. In DNA, the CDR3 is TGTGCCAGTAGTATTGGACAGGCAACTAATGAAAAACTGTTTTTT. This gives the protein CASSIGQATNEKLFF.

V is TRBV3-1 (or the pseudogene TRBV3-2) and J is TRBJ1-3; TRBD1 aligns across 8 bases. V lost 5 bases, J lost 2 bases, and 2 bases stayed unmatched. Germline CDR1 and CDR2: LGHDT and YNNKEL (reference sequence). The CDR3 spans 14 residues. The CDR3 loop reads CASSETGAGNTIYF. The CDR3 bases are TGTGCCAGCAGCGAGACAGGGGCTGGAAACACCATATATTTT.

This clone has just a few counts. This chain connects TRBV4-3 to TRBJ1-1; 10 positions agree with TRBD1. V was clipped by 4 bases and J by 6 bases; unmatched bases: 5. The CDR3 consists of 14 residues. CDR1 and CDR2 from the germline V gene are LGHNA and YSLEER. CDR3 sequence: CASSPRQGAPEAFF. The CDR3 DNA sequence: TGCGCCAGCAGCCCGAGACAGGGGGCCCCTGAAGCTTTCTTT.

The rearrangement uses TRBV11-2 and TRBJ2-3; 11 bases match TRBD1. J was trimmed by 3 bases and V by 5 bases; bases with no gene match: 7. CDR1 SGHAT and CDR2 FQNNGV come from the germline V gene. The CDR3 totals 16 residues. CDR3 residues: CASSIGQGAWTDTQYF. The CDR3 DNA is TGTGCCAGCAGCATCGGACAGGGGGCTTGGACAGATACGCAGTATTTT.

The chain employs TRBV19 and TRBJ1-2, with 8 bases lining up with TRBD1. This CDR3 is built from 13 residues. V lost 5 bases to trimming and J lost 4 bases; unmatched junction nucleotides: 3. Germline V lookup: CDR1 LNHDA, CDR2 SQIVND (reference sequence). This CDR3 reads CASSLTGGYGYTF. In DNA, the CDR3 is TGTGCCAGTAGTTTAACAGGGGGCTATGGCTACACCTTC.

The chain links TRBV5-4 to TRBJ1-6, with 9 bases lining up with TRBD1. The V gene end was trimmed by 4 bases and the J gene end by 6 bases; junction bases not matched to a gene: 8. Per germline, CDR1 SGHNT and CDR2 YYREEE (reference sequence). The CDR3 runs 16 residues. CDR3 in amino acids: CASSPRQGGSNSPLHF. Here the CDR3 DNA reads TGTGCCAGCAGCCCGCGACAGGGGGGGAGTAATTCACCCCTCCACTTT.

This chain links TRBV27 with TRBJ2-1, with 9 bases matching TRBD1. This CDR3 has 15 residues. The V segment lost 0 bases and the J segment 7 bases; nucleotides outside the gene matches: 4. Germline CDR1 is MNHEY and CDR2 is SMNVEV (reference sequence). The CDR3 here is CASSLSGTGMNEQFF. The CDR3 DNA follows: TGTGCCAGCAGTTTATCCGGGACAGGGATGAATGAGCAGTTCTTC.

The CDR3 here is CASSQDRLLGAASPLHF. Written as DNA, the CDR3 is TGTGCCAGCAGCCAAGATCGTCTGTTGGGGGCCGCGTCACCCCTCCACTTT. V and J are TRBV3-1 (or the pseudogene TRBV3-2) and TRBJ1-6; D may be TRBD1 (6 bases). Germline loops: CDR1 LGHDT, CDR2 YNNKEL (reference sequence). The CDR3 is 17 residues long. Trimming cost V 0 bases and J 10 bases, with 19 bases left between them.

A single count supports this clone. The chain combines TRBV5-6 with TRBJ2-5; D gene unclear. This CDR3 has 14 residues. Trimming left V 0 bases short and J 0 bases short, with 6 bases between. Looked up from germline, CDR1 is SGHDT and CDR2 is YYEEEE. This CDR3 is CASSLAVDQETQYF. CDR3 sequence (DNA): TGTGCCAGCAGCTTGGCCGTCGACCAAGAGACCCAGTACTTC.

This clone has a handful of counts. The chain recombines TRBV27 with TRBJ1-2, with D perhaps matching TRBD1 (5 bases). The V gene's germline CDR1 is MNHEY and CDR2 SMNVEV (reference sequence). The CDR3 consists of 13 residues. The V gene lost 8 bases and the J gene lost 2 bases, with 12 bases spanning the gap. CDR3 in amino acids: CASRGGRNYGYTF. The DNA of the CDR3 is TGTGCCAGCCGGGGCGGCCGCAACTATGGCTACACCTTC.